The present TCR beta chain was sequenced within a study of CXCR3-negative and CXCR3-positive naive CD8 T cells (dated by TCRdb to between 2019 and 2020). With respect to the entire study: In total, about 135 million TRB reads were obtained, corresponding to roughly 1.5 +/- 0.3 million reads per library. The diversity and physicochemical repertoire analyses included about a dozen donors pooled from two independent experiments. The TRBV-TRBJ cluster analysis covered naive subsets from about 5 donors and memory cells from 3 donors. The research as a whole found: Similar TRBV-TRBJ usage was shown by naive CXCR3-negative and CXCR3-positive cells from the same donor, whereas distinct patterns were shown by memory cells. Repertoire diversity was comparably high in both naive subsets but much lower in memory CD8+ T cells. Freshly isolated PBMCs were used for most assays because CXCR3 expression went down partially after cryopreservation. Compared with CXCR3-negative naive cells, CXCR3-positive naive cells had TRB CDR3s with higher hydrophobicity (lower Kidera factor 4), lower energy, and higher strength and volume indices. Surface CD5, linked to self-reactivity in mice, was comparable between naive subsets; TCR interaction strength was therefore also inferred from TRB CDR3 physicochemical properties.

Based on the germline V gene (reference sequence), the CDR1 and CDR2 sequences are PRHDT and FYEKMQ. Reading from cysteine to phenylalanine, the CDR3 counts 14 amino acids. DNA for this receptor is not on file. For sequencing, a NextSeq 550 was employed. The Human TCR Profiling Kit (MiLaboratory) was used to make UMI-labeled 5' RACE TRB cDNA libraries. The full amount of extracted RNA was used for cDNA synthesis, and the full amount of resulting cDNA was used for PCR amplification. Libraries were prepared in parallel using an identical number of PCR cycles. Concerning the study's data processing: With a requirement of at least two reads per UMI, MIGEC and MiXCR extracted about 57,000 +/- 9,900 unique UMI-labeled TRB cDNA molecules per library. On average, each library contained approximately 40,000 +/- 10,000 functional in-frame TRB CDR3 nucleotide clonotypes without stop codons. After each sample was downsampled to 5000 UMI-labeled TRB molecules, VDJtools was used to calculate diversity metrics such as normalized Shannon-Wiener and Chao1. Clonotype-size-weighted physicochemical properties of the central five CDR3 residues (interaction energy, strength, volume and Kidera factor 4) were computed in VDJtools. TCRdb reprocessed the reads and provides one entry for every CDR3 protein sequence; no DNA is given. The V and J calls, along with clone size, are taken from TCRdb and not from the paper's own processing. The sample table records under 150,000 distinct CDR3 sequences. The biggest ten clones account for roughly 0.59% of the sample.

Each CD8+ T cell subset was flow-sorted in triplicate, and 300,000 or so cells per subset were placed directly into RLT lysis buffer. To keep memory contaminants out, a stringent definition of naive CD8+ T cells was applied: CD45RO-CCR7+CD27+CD95-. Using standard density gradient centrifugation, peripheral blood mononuclear cells were isolated from buffy coats. A FACSAria III was used to flow-sort naive CXCR3-negative and CXCR3-positive CD8+ T cells. Total RNA was extracted from sorted cells using an RNeasy Mini Kit. A word on this clonotype: Its antigen is still unknown.

The clonotype originates from a human donor in good health. Some clones in this sample may be carry-over from other donors' samples. The sequenced sample consisted of naive CXCR3+ CD8+ T cells from blood. The sample's cell subset or site label, decoded: CD45RO-CCR7+CD27+CD95- naive CD8+ T cells expressing CXCR3 (TNR3+). The chain employs TRBV13 and TRBJ2-7; TCRdb lists TRBD1, though no DNA is available to test this call. The CDR3 amino acid sequence is: CASSLSGATYEQYF. The CDR3 plus the reference TRBV13 and TRBJ2-7 genes for the other parts give the full variable domain: AAGVIQSPRHLIKEKRETATLKCYPIPRHDTVYWYQQGPGQDPQFLISFYEKMQSDKGSIPDRFSAQQFSDYHSELNMSSLELGDSALYFCASSLSGATYEQYFGPGTRLTVT.